The clone carrying this TCR beta chain occurred many times. Because this beta chain is a stray read in a library intended to capture alpha chains, its abundance should not be given much weight. These data belong to a study of spatial heterogeneity in lung cancer. The length of the CDR3 is 16 residues. V shed 6 bases, J shed 2 bases, and the junction held 8 bases outside the gene matches. CDR1 and CDR2 (germline): MNHNS, SASEGT. The time point is: sample taken at primary tumor resection. TCRdb re-analysed the 5' RACE reads in MiXCR, keeping a single row per CDR3 protein. Of approximately 15,000 distinct CDR3 sequences in the sample, 3.6% were seen once.

The sample here was normal lung tissue next to the tumor, taken at surgery. The V and J genes are TRBV6-1 and TRBJ2-3; 10 bases align to TRBD1. The sequence was obtained from a male donor with early-stage non-small cell lung cancer. The CDR3 bases are TGTGCCAGCAGAACAGCCGGGACAGGGGACACAGATACGCAGTATTTT. Amino acid sequence: CASRTAGTGDTDTQYF.